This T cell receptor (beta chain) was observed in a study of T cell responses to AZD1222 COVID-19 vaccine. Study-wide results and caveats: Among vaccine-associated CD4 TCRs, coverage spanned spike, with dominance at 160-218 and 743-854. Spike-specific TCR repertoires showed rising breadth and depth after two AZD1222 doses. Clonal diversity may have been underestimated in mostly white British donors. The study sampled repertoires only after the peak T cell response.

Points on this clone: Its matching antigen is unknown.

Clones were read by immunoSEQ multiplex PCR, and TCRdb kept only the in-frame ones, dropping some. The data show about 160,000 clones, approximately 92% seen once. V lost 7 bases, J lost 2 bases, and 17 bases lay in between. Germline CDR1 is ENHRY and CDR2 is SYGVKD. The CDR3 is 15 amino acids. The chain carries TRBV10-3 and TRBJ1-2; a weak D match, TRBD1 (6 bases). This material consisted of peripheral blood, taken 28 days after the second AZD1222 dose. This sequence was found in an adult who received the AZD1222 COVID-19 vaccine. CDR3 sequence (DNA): TGTGCCATCAAGGAGGATGGGGGGGCCAACTATGGCTACACCTTC. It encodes CAIKEDGGANYGYTF.